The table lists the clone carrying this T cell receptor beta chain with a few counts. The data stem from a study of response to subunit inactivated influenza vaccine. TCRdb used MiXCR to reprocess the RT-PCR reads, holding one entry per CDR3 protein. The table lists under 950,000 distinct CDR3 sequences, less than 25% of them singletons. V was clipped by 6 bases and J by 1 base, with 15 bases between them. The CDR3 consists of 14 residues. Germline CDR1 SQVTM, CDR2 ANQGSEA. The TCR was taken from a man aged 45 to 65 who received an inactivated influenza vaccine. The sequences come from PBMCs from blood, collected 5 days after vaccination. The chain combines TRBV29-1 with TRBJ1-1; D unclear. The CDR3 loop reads CSVSLQNQNTEAFF. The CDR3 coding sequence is TGCAGCGTATCCTTACAGAACCAGAACACTGAAGCTTTCTTT.